This TCR beta chain was identified during a study of cytomegalovirus exposure and HLA in healthy donors. Regarding the study as a whole: In an earlier analysis, productive rearrangement rates for most beta V segments clustered near 90% or 30%.

In regard to this clone: Its target is unknown.

The CDR3 runs to 15 residues. Germline-derived CDR1 and CDR2 are SGHNT and YYREEE (reference sequence). The ends were cut back, 5 bases at V and 1 base at J, with 15 bases in the middle. This PCR relied on a set of 60 Vbeta primers and 13 Jbeta primers. Only in-frame clones appear in the TCRdb table, and some are missing; sequencing was by immunoSEQ multiplex PCR. The sample holds about 200,000 clones, 70% to 90% seen once. The origin of this receptor is a woman in her twenties or thirties in good health and CMV-seronegative. The sample consisted of PBMCs. The J gene is TRBJ1-1, the V gene TRBV5-4; TRBD1 is a possible D gene (6 bases). The CDR3, as DNA: TGTGCCAGCAGTTCTACCAGGGGATCGAACACTGAAGCTTTCTTT. Translation gives CASSSTRGSNTEAFF. Full variable domain (outside the CDR3, taken from reference TRBV5-4 and TRBJ1-1): ETGVTQSPTHLIKTRGQQVTLRCSSQSGHNTVSWYQQALGQGPQFIFQYYREEENGRGNFPPRFSGLQFPNYSSELNVNALELDDSALYLCASSSTRGSNTEAFFGQGTRLTVV.